This TCR beta chain was retrieved from a study of blood T cell repertoires in COVID-19. CDR1 and CDR2 (germline): MDHEN, SYDVKM. The V gene lost 3 bases and the J gene lost 4 bases, with 10 bases spanning the gap. This CDR3 has 14 residues. Per the study methods: Amplification of reference gene primers provided the estimated nucleated cell counts. Only in-frame clones appear in the TCRdb table, and some are missing; sequencing was by immunoSEQ multiplex PCR. V and J calls and clone size are copied from that table; D and trimming were computed from the DNA. The table shows 70,000 to 80,000 clones, with approximately 80% occurring only once.

This receptor was taken from a middle-aged man with acute or convalescent COVID-19. The rearrangement joins TRBV28 to TRBJ1-5; D uncertain. The material sequenced was peripheral blood. CDR3 region: CASSLEVPNQPQHF. The CDR3 nucleotides are TGTGCCAGCAGTTTGGAGGTGCCGAATCAGCCCCAGCATTTT.